The 25 T cell receptor beta chains in this list originate from one sample, sequenced in a study of beta chain features in type 1 diabetes. Study results and caveats: Moderately but significantly shorter TCRB CDR3s were found in Type 1 diabetes patients in all four CD4+ subsets.

The whole isolated RNA underwent reverse transcription, so sequencing captured expressed TCRB transcripts. Sequenced by immunoSEQ multiplex PCR; TCRdb stores in-frame clones only, minus some. Of 300,000 to 350,000 clones listed, over 7% are singletons. These receptors have no identified antigens. Sequences were obtained from central memory CD4+ T cells from blood. These receptor sequences come from a man aged 30-40 years with type 1 diabetes.

The table lists this clone with a few counts. This chain connects TRBV9 to TRBJ2-6; no clear D. Germline CDR1 SGDLS, CDR2 YYNGEE. V lost 0 bases and J lost 0, with 4 bases in between. The length of the CDR3 is 15 residues. CDR3 DNA: TGTGCCAGCAGCGTAGGGGACTCTGGGGCCAACGTCCTGACTTTC. Protein: CASSVGDSGANVLTF. Full variable domain (outside the CDR3, taken from reference TRBV9 and TRBJ2-6): DSGVTQTPKHLITATGQRVTLRCSPRSGDLSVYWYQQSLDQGLQFLIQYYNGEERAKGNILERFSAQQFPDLHSELNLSSLELGDSALYFCASSVGDSGANVLTFGAGSRLTVL.

Points on this clone: At the DNA level, this CDR3 is encoded by other sequences in the same sample as well. V usage is TRBV15 and J usage is TRBJ2-1; D remains unclear. This CDR3 is 16 amino acids long. Trimming stripped 0 bases from V and 4 bases from J, with 13 bases between. From germline, CDR1 is LNHNV and CDR2 YYDKDF (reference sequence). The CDR3 coding sequence is TGTGCCACCAGCAGAGACTTAGGCCTTTCATACAATGAGCAGTTCTTC. This codes for CATSRDLGLSYNEQFF. The entire variable domain, with the rest obtained from reference TRBV15 and TRBJ2-1, is as follows: DAMVIQNPRYQVTQFGKPVTLSCSQTLNHNVMYWYQQKSSQAPKLLFHYYDKDFNNEADTPDNFQSRRPNTSFCFLDIRSPGLGDTAMYLCATSRDLGLSYNEQFFGPGTRLTVL.

In this sample, this clone turned up a few times. The chain uses TRBV15 and TRBJ2-3, with 8 bases matching TRBD1. CDR1 and CDR2 (germline): LNHNV, YYDKDF (reference sequence). The length of the CDR3 is 14 residues. Unmatched junction bases numbered 4, after V lost 3 bases and J lost 5 bases. DNA for the CDR3: TGTGCCACCAGCAGGGACAGGGTTGAAGATACGCAGTATTTT. Amino acid sequence: CATSRDRVEDTQYF. Variable domain in full (rest from reference TRBV15 and TRBJ2-3): DAMVIQNPRYQVTQFGKPVTLSCSQTLNHNVMYWYQQKSSQAPKLLFHYYDKDFNNEADTPDNFQSRRPNTSFCFLDIRSPGLGDTAMYLCATSRDRVEDTQYFGPGTRLTVL.

This clone has at least ten counts. This rearrangement joins TRBV19 to TRBJ1-5; 10 bases are shared with TRBD1. J lost 5 bases, V lost 6 bases, and 7 bases had no gene match. The CDR3 extends over 15 amino acids. Germline V gives CDR1 LNHDA, CDR2 SQIVND (reference sequence). The CDR3 DNA is TGTGCCAGTAGGACTGGACAGGGGGTTGATCAGCCCCAGCATTTT. Protein product: CASRTGQGVDQPQHF. Together with reference TRBV19 and TRBJ1-5, the CDR3 gives the full variable domain: DGGITQSPKYLFRKEGQNVTLSCEQNLNHDAMYWYRQDPGQGLRLIYYSQIVNDFQKGDIAEGYSVSREKKESFPLTVTSAQKNPTAFYLCASRTGQGVDQPQHFGDGTRLSIL.

There are a few counts of this clone. The genes are TRBV4-3 and TRBJ1-6, with 7 bases lining up with TRBD1. V shed 1 base, J shed 9 bases, and the junction held 6 bases outside the gene matches. This CDR3 spans 15 amino acids. Per the germline V gene, CDR1 is LGHNA and CDR2 is YSLEER. The CDR3 nucleotides are TGCGCCAGCAGCCAAGGACAGGGCCGCGCTTCACCCCTCCACTTT. Protein: CASSQGQGRASPLHF.

This chain connects TRBV5-1 to TRBJ2-5, with 7 nucleotides matching TRBD1. J gave up 2 bases and V 4 bases, and 5 bases lay outside the gene matches. The germline CDR1 and CDR2 sequences are SGHRS and YFSETQ. The CDR3 sequence is 14 residues long. The CDR3 sequence is CASSVDRVQETQYF. CDR3 DNA: TGCGCCAGCAGCGTAGACAGGGTTCAAGAGACCCAGTACTTC.

V gene TRBV5-4 combines with J gene TRBJ2-3; D gene uncertain. The germline CDR1 and CDR2 sequences are SGHNT and YYREEE (reference sequence). This CDR3 region has 13 residues. Trimming cost V 0 bases and J 2 bases, with 4 bases left between them. The CDR3 nucleotides are TGTGCCAGCAGCTTGGATTACACAGATACGCAGTATTTT. This sequence encodes CASSLDYTDTQYF.

The V gene is TRBV27, the J gene TRBJ1-6; 7 nucleotides line up with TRBD1. This CDR3 has 17 amino acids. Germline CDR1 MNHEY, CDR2 SMNVEV (reference sequence). The junction had 14 bases not matched to a gene; V was cut back by 4 bases and J by 8 bases. The CDR3 region has the DNA TGTGCCAGCAGTTCAGCCCAGGGGACAGCTTTTGATTCACCCCTCCACTTT. Encoded protein: CASSSAQGTAFDSPLHF.

This clone was picked up a small number of times. The chain joins TRBV20-1 to TRBJ2-1; possibly TRBD2 for D (6 bases). V was trimmed by 4 bases and J by 8 bases, leaving 6 bases between them. CDR3 length equals 10 residues. Germline CDR1 DFQATT, CDR2 SNEGSKA (reference sequence). The CDR3, as DNA: TGCAGTGCTACGGGAGATGAGCAGTTCTTC. The encoded protein is CSATGDEQFF.

This clone was observed a few times. The gene calls are TRBV20-1 and TRBJ2-4; no reliable D call. Trimming left V 6 bases short and J 0 bases short, with 3 bases between. The CDR3 is 11 residues long. Germline lookup yields CDR1 DFQATT and CDR2 SNEGSKA (reference sequence). The CDR3 protein is CSAGAKNIQYF. CDR3 in DNA: TGCAGTGCGGGAGCCAAAAACATTCAGTACTTC.

This clone appeared a few times. The V gene is TRBV9, the J gene TRBJ1-4; 8 bases map to TRBD1. J lost 7 bases, V lost 0 bases, and 8 bases had no gene match. This CDR3 region has 16 residues. Germline V gene data show CDR1 as SGDLS and CDR2 as YYNGEE. The CDR3 DNA reads TGTGCCAGCAGCGTAGGGGCCCAGGGGGCGGGTGAAAAACTGTTTTTT. Residues: CASSVGAQGAGEKLFF.

A few counts support this clone. The rearrangement links TRBV5-6 to TRBJ2-5, with 7 nucleotides matching TRBD1. V was clipped by 4 bases and J by 4 bases; unmatched bases: 10. Germline CDR1 is SGHDT and CDR2 is YYEEEE. The CDR3 consists of 15 residues. The CDR3 loop is CASSNRGTLIETQYF. The CDR3 DNA is TGTGCCAGCAGCAACAGGGGCACCCTGATAGAGACCCAGTACTTC.

This clone came up many times. This chain joins TRBV7-2 and TRBJ2-2; 8 bases are a match to TRBD1. Germline CDR1 SGHTA, CDR2 FQGNSA. This CDR3 spans 15 amino acids. Trimming took 1 base from V and 6 from J; bases not matched to a gene: 4. CDR3 coding DNA: TGTGCCAGCAGCTTAGTGGGACAGGTAGCCGGGGAGCTGTTTTTT. It encodes CASSLVGQVAGELFF.

This clone was seen a few times. V usage is TRBV14 and J usage is TRBJ1-2; 8 bases are shared with TRBD1. The germline gives CDR1 SGHDN, CDR2 FVKESK. Unmatched junction bases numbered 6, after V lost 3 bases and J lost 6 bases. This CDR3 has 14 residues. The CDR3 here is CASSHWTGSNGYTF. The CDR3 nucleotides are TGTGCCAGCAGCCATTGGACAGGGAGTAATGGCTACACCTTC.

This clone came up a few times. In DNA form, the CDR3 reads TGTGCCAGCAGCTTTGACCCCCAGCCGTCCTACGAGCAGTACTTC. This translates into CASSFDPQPSYEQYF. The chain links TRBV11-2 to TRBJ2-7; no firm D call. The CDR3 runs 15 residues. Trimming took off 3 bases at V and 1 base at J, with 13 bases between the two ends. Germline V lookup: CDR1 SGHAT, CDR2 FQNNGV.

This clone was seen a handful of times. The gene calls are TRBV15 and TRBJ1-1; no definite D call. Germline V gene sequence: CDR1 LNHNV, CDR2 YYDKDF (reference sequence). The CDR3 loop spans 13 amino acids. Trimming left V 4 bases short and J 8 bases short, with 14 bases between. The CDR3 DNA follows: TGTGCCACCAGCACTTCTATGGGATCCGAAGCTTTCTTT. It encodes CATSTSMGSEAFF.

This clone has more than one count but fewer than ten. This chain connects TRBV7-2 to TRBJ2-7; 9 bases align to TRBD2. The CDR3 runs 16 residues. CDR1 is SGHTA and CDR2 is FQGNSA in the germline V gene. With 0 bases clipped from V and 6 bases from J, the junction kept 9 bases outside the gene matches. The CDR3 nucleotides are TGTGCCAGCAGCTTAGCGCTCGGGCTAGCGGGGCCCGAGCAGTACTTC. Its translation is CASSLALGLAGPEQYF.

Only a few counts were recorded for this clone. The rearrangement joins TRBV11-2 to TRBJ2-7; D is ambiguous. The germline CDR1 and CDR2 sequences are SGHAT and FQNNGV. Trimming shortened V by 4 bases and J by 5 bases, and 15 bases separated the two germline ends. The CDR3 has 14 amino acids. CDR3 coding DNA: TGTGCCAGCAGCTCGAATCCGGCCCTACACGAGCAGTACTTC. Protein product: CASSSNPALHEQYF.

This chain uses TRBV5-1 with TRBJ1-4; 9 nucleotides agree with TRBD1. The ends lost 6 bases at V and 6 bases at J; junction bases unmatched: 9. CDR3 length equals 15 residues. Germline V CDR1 and CDR2: SGHRS, YFSETQ. As DNA, the CDR3 is TGCGCCAGCAAATATATTACAGGGGGCGATGAAAAACTGTTTTTT. Its translation: CASKYITGGDEKLFF.

This clone was found a few times. The CDR3 DNA reads TGTGCCAGCAGCTGGGCCGATGAGGGGCAAGAGACCCAGTACTTC. It yields the protein CASSWADEGQETQYF. This chain connects TRBV7-2 to TRBJ2-5; D assignment may be TRBD1 or TRBD2 (5 bases each). V lost 4 bases, J lost 2 bases, and 14 bases lay in between. Germline V gene lookup returns CDR1 SGHTA and CDR2 FQGNSA. The CDR3 spans 15 residues.

This clone was observed a handful of times. J is TRBJ2-3 and V is TRBV5-4; D perhaps matches TRBD2 (5 bases). This CDR3 has 15 amino acids. V was shortened by 2 bases and J by 5 bases, with 15 bases between the two germline ends. From germline, CDR1 is SGHNT and CDR2 YYREEE (reference sequence). The chain's CDR3 is CASSLRSEGGDTQYF. CDR3 bases: TGTGCCAGCAGCTTACGGTCCGAGGGCGGAGATACGCAGTATTTT.

This clone has more than one count but fewer than ten. This rearrangement joins TRBV29-1 to TRBJ1-4; D is uncertain. Germline CDR1 and CDR2: SQVTM and ANQGSEA. The ends were cut back, 6 bases at V and 6 bases at J, with 11 bases in the middle. The CDR3 runs 12 residues. CDR3 loop: CSVLRTDEKLFF. CDR3 DNA sequence: TGCAGCGTCCTAAGGACGGATGAAAAACTGTTTTTT.

This chain joins TRBV5-4 and TRBJ2-1, with D tentatively TRBD1 (5 bases). Trimming cost V 4 bases and J 0 bases, with 11 bases left between them. Per germline, CDR1 SGHNT and CDR2 YYREEE (reference sequence). CDR3 length: 15 amino acids. In DNA, the CDR3 is TGTGCCAGCAGCCCTGACAGCAACTCCTACAATGAGCAGTTCTTC. Its protein product is CASSPDSNSYNEQFF.

This clone was seen a few times. V and J are TRBV4-3 and TRBJ1-2, with unresolved D. Germline CDR1 is LGHNA and CDR2 is YSLEER. This CDR3 has 15 residues. V was pared by 1 base and J by 0 bases, with 9 bases between. In DNA form, the CDR3 reads TGCGCCAGCAGCCAAGCAACAGTTTCTAACTATGGCTACACCTTC. The encoded protein is CASSQATVSNYGYTF.

This clone appeared many times. The V and J genes are TRBV6-5 and TRBJ1-1; possible D gene TRBD1, 5 bases. The V gene's germline CDR1 is MNHEY and CDR2 SVGAGI. The ends were cut back, 5 bases at V and 4 bases at J, with 14 bases in the middle. The CDR3 loop spans 14 amino acids. CDR3 bases: TGTGCCAGCAGTCTCCTAGGGGTTGCCACTGAAGCTTTCTTT. As protein: CASSLLGVATEAFF.